This T cell receptor beta chain was profiled in a study of shared clonotypes between healthy human individuals. This clone was seen only once. Its antigen is unknown. Deep was the level used in running the assay. Some clones are missing from TCRdb's copy, which holds only in-frame ones; the method was immunoSEQ multiplex PCR. The sample has 2,500,000 or so clones; more than 80% are singletons. The CDR3 has 16 residues. V lost 4 bases, J lost 3 bases, and 7 bases stayed unmatched. Germline V gene lookup returns CDR1 SGHAT and CDR2 FQNNGV. Study results and caveats: Sharing across four donors was seen in around 5.1% of naive CD4 clonotypes. Rarefaction showed that sequencing of sorted subsets was incomplete (despite large depth).

The chain uses TRBV11-2 and TRBJ2-3; TRBD2 matches at 10 bases. The sequence was obtained from a man aged 18 to 29 in good health. Sequencing was performed on naive CD4+ T cells sorted from blood. This sample's subset: CD45RA+ positively selected. CDR3 in DNA: TGTGCCAGCAGCTCGGGGCTAGCGGGAGTTACAGATACGCAGTATTTT. It specifies CASSSGLAGVTDTQYF.